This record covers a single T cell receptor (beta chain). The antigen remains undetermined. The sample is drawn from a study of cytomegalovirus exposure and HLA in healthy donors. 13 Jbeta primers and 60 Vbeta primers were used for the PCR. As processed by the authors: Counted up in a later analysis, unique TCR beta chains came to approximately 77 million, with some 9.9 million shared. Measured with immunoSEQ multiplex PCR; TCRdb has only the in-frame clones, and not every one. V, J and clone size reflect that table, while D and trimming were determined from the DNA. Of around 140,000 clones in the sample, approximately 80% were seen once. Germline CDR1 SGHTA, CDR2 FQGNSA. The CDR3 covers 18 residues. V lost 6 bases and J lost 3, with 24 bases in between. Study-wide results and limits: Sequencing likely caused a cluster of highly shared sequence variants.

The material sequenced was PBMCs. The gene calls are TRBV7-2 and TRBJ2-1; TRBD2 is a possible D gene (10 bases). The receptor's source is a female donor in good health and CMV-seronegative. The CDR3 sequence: CASRPQGAPSGSYNEQFF. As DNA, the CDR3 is TGTGCCAGCAGACCACAGGGGGCTCCTAGCGGGAGCTACAATGAGCAGTTCTTC.